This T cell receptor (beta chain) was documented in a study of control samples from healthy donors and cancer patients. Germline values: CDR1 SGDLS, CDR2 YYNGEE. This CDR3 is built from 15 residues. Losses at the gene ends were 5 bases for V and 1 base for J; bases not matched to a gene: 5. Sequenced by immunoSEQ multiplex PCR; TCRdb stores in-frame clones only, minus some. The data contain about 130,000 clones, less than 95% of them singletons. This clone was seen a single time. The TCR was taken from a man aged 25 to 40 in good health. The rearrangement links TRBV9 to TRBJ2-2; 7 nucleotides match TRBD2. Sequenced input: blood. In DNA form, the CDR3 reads TGTGCCAGCAGGGCGGCTAGCGGGAACACCGGGGAGCTGTTTTTT. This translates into CASRAASGNTGELFF.